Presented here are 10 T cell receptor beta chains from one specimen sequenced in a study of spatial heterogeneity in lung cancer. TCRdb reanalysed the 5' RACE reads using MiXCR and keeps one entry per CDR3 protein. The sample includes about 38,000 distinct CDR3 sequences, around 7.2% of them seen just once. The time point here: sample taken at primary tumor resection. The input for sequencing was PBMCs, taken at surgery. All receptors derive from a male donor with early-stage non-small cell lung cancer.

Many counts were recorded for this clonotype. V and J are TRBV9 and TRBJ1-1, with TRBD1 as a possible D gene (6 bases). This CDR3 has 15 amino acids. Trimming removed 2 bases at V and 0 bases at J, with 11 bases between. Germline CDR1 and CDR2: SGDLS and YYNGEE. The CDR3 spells CASSVTGQMNTEAFF. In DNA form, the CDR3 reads TGTGCCAGCAGCGTGACAGGTCAGATGAACACTGAAGCTTTCTTT.

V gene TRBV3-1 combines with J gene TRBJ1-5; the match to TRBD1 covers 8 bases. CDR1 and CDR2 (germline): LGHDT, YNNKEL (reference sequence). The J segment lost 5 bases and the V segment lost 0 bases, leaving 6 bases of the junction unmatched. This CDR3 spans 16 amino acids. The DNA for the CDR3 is TGTGCCAGCAGCCAAGATACAGGGGGGGGAGATCAGCCCCAGCATTTT. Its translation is CASSQDTGGGDQPQHF.

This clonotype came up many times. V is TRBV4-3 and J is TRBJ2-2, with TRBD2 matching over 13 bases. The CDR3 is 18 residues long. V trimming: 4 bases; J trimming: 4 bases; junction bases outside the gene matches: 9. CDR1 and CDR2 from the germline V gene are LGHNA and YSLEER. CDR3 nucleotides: TGCGCCAGCAGCCCCCGGACTAGCGGGGGCCGGGGCACCGGGGAGCTGTTTTTT. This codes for CASSPRTSGGRGTGELFF.

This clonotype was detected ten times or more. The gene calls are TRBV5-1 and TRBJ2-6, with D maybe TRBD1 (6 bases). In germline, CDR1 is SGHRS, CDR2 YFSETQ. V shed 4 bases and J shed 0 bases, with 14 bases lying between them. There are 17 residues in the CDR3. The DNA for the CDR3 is TGCGCCAGCAGCACTCGGACAGATTACTCTGGGGCCAACGTCCTGACTTTC. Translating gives CASSTRTDYSGANVLTF.

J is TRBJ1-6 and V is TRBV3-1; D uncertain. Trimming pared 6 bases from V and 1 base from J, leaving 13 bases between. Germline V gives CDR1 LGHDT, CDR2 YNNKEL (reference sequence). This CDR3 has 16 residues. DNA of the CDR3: TGTGCCAGCAGGCGGCGGGAGGCATCCTATAATTCACCCCTCCACTTT. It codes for CASRRREASYNSPLHF. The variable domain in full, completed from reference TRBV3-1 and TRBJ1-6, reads DTAVSQTPKYLVTQMGNDKSIKCEQNLGHDTMYWYKQDSKKFLKIMFSYNNKELIINETVPNRFSPKSPDKAHLNLHINSLELGDSAVYFCASRRREASYNSPLHFGNGTRLTVT.

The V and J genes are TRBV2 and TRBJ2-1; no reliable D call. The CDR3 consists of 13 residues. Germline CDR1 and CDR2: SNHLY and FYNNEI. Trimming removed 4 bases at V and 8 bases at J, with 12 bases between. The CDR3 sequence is CASSAEASDEQFF. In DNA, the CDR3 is TGTGCCAGCAGTGCAGAAGCCAGCGATGAGCAGTTCTTC.

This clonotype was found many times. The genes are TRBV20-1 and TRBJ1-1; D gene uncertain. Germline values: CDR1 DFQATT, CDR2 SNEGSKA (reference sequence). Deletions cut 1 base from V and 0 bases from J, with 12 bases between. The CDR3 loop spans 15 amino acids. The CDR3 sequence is CSARVPGYMNTEAFF. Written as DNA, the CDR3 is TGCAGTGCTAGAGTCCCGGGGTACATGAACACTGAAGCTTTCTTT.

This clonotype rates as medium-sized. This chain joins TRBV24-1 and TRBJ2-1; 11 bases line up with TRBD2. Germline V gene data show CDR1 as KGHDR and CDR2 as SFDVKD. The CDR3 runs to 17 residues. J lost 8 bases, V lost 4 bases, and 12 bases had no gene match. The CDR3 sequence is CATSDPLQLAGADEQFF. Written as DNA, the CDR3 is TGTGCCACCAGTGACCCACTGCAACTAGCGGGAGCGGATGAGCAGTTCTTC.

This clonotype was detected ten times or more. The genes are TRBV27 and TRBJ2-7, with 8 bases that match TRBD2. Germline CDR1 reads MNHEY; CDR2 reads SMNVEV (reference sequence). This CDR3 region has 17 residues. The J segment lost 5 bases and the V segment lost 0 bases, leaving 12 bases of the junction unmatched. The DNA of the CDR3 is TGTGCCAGCAGTTTATCGGGCACAGCGGGGGTGAGGAACGAGCAGTACTTC. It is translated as CASSLSGTAGVRNEQYF.

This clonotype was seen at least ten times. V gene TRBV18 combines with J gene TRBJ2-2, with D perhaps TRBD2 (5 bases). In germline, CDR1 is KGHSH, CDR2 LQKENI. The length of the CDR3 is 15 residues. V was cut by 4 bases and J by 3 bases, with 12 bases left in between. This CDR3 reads CASSQVGADTGELFF. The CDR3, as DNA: TGTGCCAGCTCACAGGTTGGAGCGGACACCGGGGAGCTGTTTTTT. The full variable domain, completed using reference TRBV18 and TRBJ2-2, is NAGVMQNPRHLVRRRGQEARLRCSPMKGHSHVYWYRQLPEEGLKFMVYLQKENIIDESGMPKERFSAEFPKEGPSILRIQQVVRGDSAAYFCASSQVGADTGELFFGEGSRLTVL.